The clone carrying this T cell receptor (beta chain) came up many times. Looked up from germline, CDR1 is MGHRA and CDR2 is YSYEKL. This CDR3 is 16 amino acids long. Trimming took 1 base from V and 6 from J; bases not matched to a gene: 4. From the RT-PCR reads, TCRdb called clonotypes with MiXCR, one entry per CDR3 protein. The table has approximately 160,000 distinct CDR3 sequences, 30% seen once; the top ten hold roughly 3%. This entry is derived from a study of patients and donors after allogeneic stem cell transplantation. This TCR was sampled from a human donor who was either an allogeneic HSCT recipient or a stem cell or donor lymphocyte infusion donor (not recorded which). It is not recorded whose cells these are; they may come from a transplant donor. This rearrangement joins TRBV4-1 to TRBJ1-6; 9 bases are a match to TRBD1. The sample was blood, either unsorted or a sorted T cell fraction (not recorded which). The CDR3 coding sequence is TGCGCCAGCAGCCAAGTAGGGACAGGGCGTAATTCACCCCTCCACTTT. Protein: CASSQVGTGRNSPLHF.